This TCR beta chain emerged from a study of T cells after posttransplantation cyclophosphamide. TCRdb keeps only in-frame clones here, not all; method: immunoSEQ multiplex PCR. The sample contains tens of thousands of clones, none of them singletons. General study results and limits: Tissue-infiltrating T cells from skin or gut overlapped little with blood T cells. After PTCy, TRB diversity resembled that of CNI/methotrexate controls. Donor CD8+ memory clones often dominated recipient blood repertoires at later times.

The table lists this clone with many counts. Its antigen is as yet unknown. Peripheral blood was collected from the related graft donor on the marrow donation day. Germline CDR1 and CDR2: SNHLY and FYNNEI. Germline trimming cut 5 bases from V and 4 bases from J; bases unmatched to any gene: 7. CDR3 length equals 15 residues. The receptor was derived from a woman younger than 45 in good health and a related stem cell transplant donor. The source material was PBMCs. The chain joins TRBV2 to TRBJ2-1; 8 bases line up with TRBD1. CDR3 protein: CASSPDRGSYNEQFF. CDR3 nucleotide sequence: TGTGCCAGCAGTCCTGACAGGGGCAGTTACAATGAGCAGTTCTTC.